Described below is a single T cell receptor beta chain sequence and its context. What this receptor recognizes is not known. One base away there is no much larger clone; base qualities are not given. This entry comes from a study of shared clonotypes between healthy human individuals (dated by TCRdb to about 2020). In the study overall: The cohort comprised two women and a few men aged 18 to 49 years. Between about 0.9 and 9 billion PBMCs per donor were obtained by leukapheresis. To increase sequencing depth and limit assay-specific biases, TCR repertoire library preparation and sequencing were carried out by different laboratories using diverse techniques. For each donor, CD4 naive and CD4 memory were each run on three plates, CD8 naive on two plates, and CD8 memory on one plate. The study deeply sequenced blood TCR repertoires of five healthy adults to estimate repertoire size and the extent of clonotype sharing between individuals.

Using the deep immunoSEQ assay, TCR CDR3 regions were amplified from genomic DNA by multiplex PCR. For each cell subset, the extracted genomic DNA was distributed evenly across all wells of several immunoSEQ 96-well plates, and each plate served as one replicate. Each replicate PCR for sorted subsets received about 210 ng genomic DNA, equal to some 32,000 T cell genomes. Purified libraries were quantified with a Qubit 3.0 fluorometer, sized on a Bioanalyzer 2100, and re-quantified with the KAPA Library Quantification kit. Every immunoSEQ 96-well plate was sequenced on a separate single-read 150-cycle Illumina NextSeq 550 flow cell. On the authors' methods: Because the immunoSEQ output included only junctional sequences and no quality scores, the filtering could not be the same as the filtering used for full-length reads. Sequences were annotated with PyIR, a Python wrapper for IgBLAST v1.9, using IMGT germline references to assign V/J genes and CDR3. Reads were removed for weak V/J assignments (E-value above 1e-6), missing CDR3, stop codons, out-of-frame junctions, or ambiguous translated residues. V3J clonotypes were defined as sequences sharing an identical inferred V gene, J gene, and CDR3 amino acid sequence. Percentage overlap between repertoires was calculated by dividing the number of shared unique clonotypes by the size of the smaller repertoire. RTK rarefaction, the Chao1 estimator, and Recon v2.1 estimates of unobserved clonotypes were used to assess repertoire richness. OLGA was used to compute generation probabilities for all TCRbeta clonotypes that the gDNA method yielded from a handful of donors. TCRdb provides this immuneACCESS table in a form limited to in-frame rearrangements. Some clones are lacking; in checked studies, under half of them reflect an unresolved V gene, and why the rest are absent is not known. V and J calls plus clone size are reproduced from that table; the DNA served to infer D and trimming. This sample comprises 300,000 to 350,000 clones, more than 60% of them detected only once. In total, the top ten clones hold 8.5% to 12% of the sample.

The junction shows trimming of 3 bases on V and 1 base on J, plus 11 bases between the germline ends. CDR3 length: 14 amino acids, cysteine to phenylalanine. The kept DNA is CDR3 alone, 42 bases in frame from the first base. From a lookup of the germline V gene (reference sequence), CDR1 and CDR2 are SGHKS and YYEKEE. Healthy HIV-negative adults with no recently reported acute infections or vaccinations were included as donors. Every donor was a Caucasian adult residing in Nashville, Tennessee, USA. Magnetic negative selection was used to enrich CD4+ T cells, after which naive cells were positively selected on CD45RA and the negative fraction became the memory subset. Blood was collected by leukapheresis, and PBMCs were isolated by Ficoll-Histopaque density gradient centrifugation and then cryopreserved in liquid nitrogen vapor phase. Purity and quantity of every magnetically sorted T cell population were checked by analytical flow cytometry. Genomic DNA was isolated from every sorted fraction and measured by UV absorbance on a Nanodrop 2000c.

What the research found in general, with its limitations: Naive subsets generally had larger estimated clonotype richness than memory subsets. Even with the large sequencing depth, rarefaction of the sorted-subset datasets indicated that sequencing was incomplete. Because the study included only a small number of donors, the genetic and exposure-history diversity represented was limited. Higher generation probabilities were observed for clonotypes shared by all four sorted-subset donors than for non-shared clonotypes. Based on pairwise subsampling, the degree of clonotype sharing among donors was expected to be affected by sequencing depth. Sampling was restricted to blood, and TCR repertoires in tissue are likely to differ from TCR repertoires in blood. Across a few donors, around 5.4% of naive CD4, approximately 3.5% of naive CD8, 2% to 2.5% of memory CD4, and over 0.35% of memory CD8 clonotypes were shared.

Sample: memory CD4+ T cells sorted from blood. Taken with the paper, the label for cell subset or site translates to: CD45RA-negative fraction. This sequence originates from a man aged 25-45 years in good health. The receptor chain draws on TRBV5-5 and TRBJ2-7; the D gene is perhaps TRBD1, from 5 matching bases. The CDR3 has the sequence CASSSMPGSYEQYF. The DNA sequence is TGTGCCAGCAGCTCCATGCCAGGGTCCTACGAGCAGTACTTC.